Given below is one T cell receptor (beta chain) in context. Its antigen is not identified. The junction departs from the called germline gene at one end, perhaps through a read error. This specimen comes from a study of tumor-infiltrating lymphocytes in primary liver carcinoma. Overall study context: Patients, male and female, were 30 to 69 years old. Tumors measured roughly 4.2 to 10 cm and were stage T1-T3 N0M0.

The approximately 17-34 mg bulk tissue piece was not sorted before simultaneous RNA and DNA extraction. TCR beta cDNA came from around 500 ng total RNA, primed with a constant-region primer. Slightly modified ARM-PCR served as the procedure for the TCR beta libraries. These libraries came from three rounds of nested multiplex PCR. TRBV1-TRBV30 forward primers and a C-beta reverse primer were used in the first two PCR rounds, which each ran for ten to eleven cycles. In TCRdb, the multiplex PCR reads were re-called with MiXCR into one record per CDR3 protein. The sample consists of about 43,000 distinct CDR3 sequences, around 66% of them appearing once. There are 17 residues in the CDR3. Germline CDR1 is SGHAT and CDR2 is FQDESV (reference sequence). General study findings and limits: Reduced overlap was seen in tumor-adjacent and tumor-blood pairs versus tumor region pairs. About 7.5-25% of top clones, no more, were shared by all five regions.

This chain connects TRBV11-1 to TRBJ2-4, with D perhaps assigned TRBD1 or TRBD2 (5 bases each). This sequence originates from a man between 40 and 49 years old with primary liver carcinoma and hepatitis B virus infection. Sequences were obtained from liver tumor tissue from sampling region 2. As for subset: tumor region T2, inferior pole. CDR3 DNA: TGTACCAACAGCTCTCCGGGACGGGGAGCATCAAAAAACAATCAGTACTTC. It translates to CTNSSPGRGASKNNQYF.